This T cell receptor beta chain appears in the sequencing data of a study of control samples from healthy donors and cancer patients. The CDR3 length is 22 residues. Germline trimming cut 1 base from V and 0 bases from J; bases unmatched to any gene: 14. Per the germline V gene, CDR1 is LNHDA and CDR2 is SQIVND (reference sequence). Some clones are missing from TCRdb's copy, which holds only in-frame ones; the method was immunoSEQ multiplex PCR. The table includes around 190,000 clones, around 90% detected once. The source of this sequence is a woman between 45 and 60 years old in good health. The sample was blood. V usage is TRBV19 and J usage is TRBJ2-3; 15 bases map to TRBD2. This chain's CDR3 is CASSIGPGVGLAGGSSTDTQYF. CDR3 bases: TGTGCCAGTAGTATAGGGCCCGGAGTAGGACTAGCGGGGGGGTCTAGCACAGATACGCAGTATTTT.